This TCR beta chain was identified during a study of T cells expressing NK-cell markers. Whole-study context: Seven HCMV-seropositive donors and one seronegative donor made up the eight sequenced donors.

CDR1 and CDR2 from the germline V gene are GTSNPN and SVGIG (reference sequence). This CDR3 spans 13 amino acids. Study-wide results and limits: Dominant NKG2C+ clonotypes accounted for roughly 1.0-7.0% of CD8+ T cells in a handful of donors. Researchers report these clonotypes also headed the CD3+CD56-NKG2C+ fraction in a handful of donors. What remained unclear was the HCMV specificity of expanded NKG2C+ T cell clones.

TCRdb reanalyzed the 5' RACE reads, giving one entry per CDR3 protein sequence and no DNA. The sample totals under 200,000 distinct CDR3 sequences. Turning to this clonotype: No antigen is known for it.

V gene TRBV30 combines with J gene TRBJ1-5. The source material was blood T cells: a sorted CD56 or NKG2C T cell subset, CD4+ or CD8+ T cells, or bulk PBMC T cells (not recorded which). The source of this sequence is a woman between 18 and 69 years old in good health. The CDR3 loop reads CAWSTREAQPQHF.